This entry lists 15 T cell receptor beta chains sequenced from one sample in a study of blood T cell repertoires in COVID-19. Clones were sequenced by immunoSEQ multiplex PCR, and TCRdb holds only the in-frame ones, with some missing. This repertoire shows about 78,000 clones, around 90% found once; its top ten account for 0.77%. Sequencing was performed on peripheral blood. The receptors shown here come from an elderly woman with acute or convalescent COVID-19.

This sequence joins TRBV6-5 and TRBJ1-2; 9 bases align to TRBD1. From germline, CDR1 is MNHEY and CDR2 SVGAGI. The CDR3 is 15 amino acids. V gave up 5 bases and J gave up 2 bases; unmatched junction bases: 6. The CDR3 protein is CASSMGGTGNYGYTF. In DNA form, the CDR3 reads TGTGCCAGCAGTATGGGGGGGACAGGGAACTATGGCTACACCTTC.

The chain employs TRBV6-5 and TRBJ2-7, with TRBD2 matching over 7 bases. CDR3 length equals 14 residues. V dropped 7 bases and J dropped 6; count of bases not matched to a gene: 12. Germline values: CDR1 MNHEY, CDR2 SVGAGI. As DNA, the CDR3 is TGTGCCAGCATCCTCGCTCGGGGGGTCGGCGAGCAGTACTTC. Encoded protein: CASILARGVGEQYF.

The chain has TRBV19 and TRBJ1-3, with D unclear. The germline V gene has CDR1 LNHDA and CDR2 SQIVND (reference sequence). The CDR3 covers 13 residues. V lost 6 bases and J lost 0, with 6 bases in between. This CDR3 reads CASRQSSGNTIYF. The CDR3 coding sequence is TGTGCCAGTAGACAGAGCTCTGGAAACACCATATATTTT.

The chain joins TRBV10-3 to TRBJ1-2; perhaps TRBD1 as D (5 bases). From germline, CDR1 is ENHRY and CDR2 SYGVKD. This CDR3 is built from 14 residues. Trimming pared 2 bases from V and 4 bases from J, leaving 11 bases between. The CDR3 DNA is TGTGCCATCAGTGAGGGGACGGGAGTCTATGGCTACACCTTC. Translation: CAISEGTGVYGYTF.

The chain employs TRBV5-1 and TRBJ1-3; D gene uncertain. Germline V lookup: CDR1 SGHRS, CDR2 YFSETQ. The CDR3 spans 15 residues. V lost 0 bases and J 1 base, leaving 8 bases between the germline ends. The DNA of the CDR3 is TGCGCCAGCAGCTTGGTGACGGGATCTGGAAACACCATATATTTT. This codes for CASSLVTGSGNTIYF.

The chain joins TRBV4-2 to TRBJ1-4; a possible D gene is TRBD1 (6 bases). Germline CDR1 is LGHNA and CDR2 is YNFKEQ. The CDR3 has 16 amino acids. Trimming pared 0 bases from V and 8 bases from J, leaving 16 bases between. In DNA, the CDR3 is TGTGCCAGCAGCCAAGATCTATTCAGGGGATACGAAAAACTGTTTTTT. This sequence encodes CASSQDLFRGYEKLFF.

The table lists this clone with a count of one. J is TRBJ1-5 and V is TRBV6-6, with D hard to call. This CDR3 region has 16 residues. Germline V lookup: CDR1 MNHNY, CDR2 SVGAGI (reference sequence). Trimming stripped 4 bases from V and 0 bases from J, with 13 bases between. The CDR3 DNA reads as TGTGCCAGCAGTTTACGGGAGACCCTTAGCAATCAGCCCCAGCATTTT. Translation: CASSLRETLSNQPQHF.

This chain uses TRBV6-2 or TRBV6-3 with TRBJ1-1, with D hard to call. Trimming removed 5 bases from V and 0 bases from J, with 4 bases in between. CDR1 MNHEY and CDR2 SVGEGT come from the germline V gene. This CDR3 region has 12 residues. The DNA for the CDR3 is TGTGCCAGCAGTCAGATGAACACTGAAGCTTTCTTT. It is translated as CASSQMNTEAFF.

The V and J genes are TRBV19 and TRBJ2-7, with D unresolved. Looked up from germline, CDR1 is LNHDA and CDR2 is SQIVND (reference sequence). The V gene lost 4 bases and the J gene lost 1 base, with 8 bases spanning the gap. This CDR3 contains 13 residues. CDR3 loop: CASSRPGSYEQYF. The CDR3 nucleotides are TGTGCCAGTAGTAGGCCAGGTTCCTACGAGCAGTACTTC.

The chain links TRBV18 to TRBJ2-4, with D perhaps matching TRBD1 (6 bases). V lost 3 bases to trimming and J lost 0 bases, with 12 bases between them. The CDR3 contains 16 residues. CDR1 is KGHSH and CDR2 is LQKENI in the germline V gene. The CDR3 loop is CASSPDRTLAKNIQYF. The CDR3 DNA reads TGTGCCAGCTCACCCGACAGGACCCTAGCCAAAAACATTCAGTACTTC.

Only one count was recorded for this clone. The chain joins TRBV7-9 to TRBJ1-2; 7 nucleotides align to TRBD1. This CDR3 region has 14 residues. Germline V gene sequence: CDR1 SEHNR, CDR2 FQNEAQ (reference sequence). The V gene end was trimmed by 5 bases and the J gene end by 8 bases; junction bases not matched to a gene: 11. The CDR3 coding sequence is TGTGCCAGCAGCCCGTCCCGGGACAGTTTCGGCTACACCTTC. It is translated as CASSPSRDSFGYTF.

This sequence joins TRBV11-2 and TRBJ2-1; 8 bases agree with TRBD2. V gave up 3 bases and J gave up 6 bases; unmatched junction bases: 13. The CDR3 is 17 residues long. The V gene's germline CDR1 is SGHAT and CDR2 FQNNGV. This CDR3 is CASSFSFQRGRSNEQFF. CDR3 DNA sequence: TGTGCCAGCAGCTTCTCTTTTCAGCGGGGGAGATCCAATGAGCAGTTCTTC.

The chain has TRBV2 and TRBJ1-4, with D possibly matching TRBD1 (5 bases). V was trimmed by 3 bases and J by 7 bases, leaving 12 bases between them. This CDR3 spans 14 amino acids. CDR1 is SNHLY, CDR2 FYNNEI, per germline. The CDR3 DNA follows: TGTGCCAGCAGTGAGGAGACAGTAGGTGAAAAACTGTTTTTT. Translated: CASSEETVGEKLFF.

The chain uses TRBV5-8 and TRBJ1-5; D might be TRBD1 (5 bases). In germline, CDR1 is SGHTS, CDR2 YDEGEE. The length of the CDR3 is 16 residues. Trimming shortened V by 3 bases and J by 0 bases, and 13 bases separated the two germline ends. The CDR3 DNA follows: TGTGCCAGCAGCTGGGCCCGGGGGACTAGCAATCAGCCCCAGCATTTT. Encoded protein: CASSWARGTSNQPQHF.

CDR3 sequence (DNA): TGTGCCAGTAGTTGGGACAGGCGGGGCACTGAAGCTTTCTTT. It is translated as CASSWDRRGTEAFF. V gene TRBV19 combines with J gene TRBJ1-1; 8 bases are a match to TRBD1. The ends lost 5 bases at V and 4 bases at J; junction bases unmatched: 6. CDR1 LNHDA and CDR2 SQIVND come from the germline V gene (reference sequence). This CDR3 has 14 residues.